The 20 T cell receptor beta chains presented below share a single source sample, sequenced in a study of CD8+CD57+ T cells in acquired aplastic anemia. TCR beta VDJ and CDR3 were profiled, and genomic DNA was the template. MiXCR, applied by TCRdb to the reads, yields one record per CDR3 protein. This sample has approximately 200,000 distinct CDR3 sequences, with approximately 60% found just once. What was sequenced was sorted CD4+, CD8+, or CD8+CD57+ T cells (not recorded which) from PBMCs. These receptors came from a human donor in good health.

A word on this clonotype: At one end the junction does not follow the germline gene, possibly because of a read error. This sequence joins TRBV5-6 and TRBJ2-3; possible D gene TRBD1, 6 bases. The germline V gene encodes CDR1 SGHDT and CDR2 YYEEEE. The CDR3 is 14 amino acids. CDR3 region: CASSLDRDQETQYF. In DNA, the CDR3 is TGTGCCAGCAGCTTGGACAGGGACCAAGAGACCCAGTACTTT.

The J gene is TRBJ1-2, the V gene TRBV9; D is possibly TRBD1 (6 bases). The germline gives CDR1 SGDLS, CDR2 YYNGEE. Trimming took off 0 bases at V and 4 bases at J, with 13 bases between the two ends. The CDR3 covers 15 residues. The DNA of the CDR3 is TGTGCCAGCAGCGTAGATGGGGGCTGGACCTATGGCTACACCTTC. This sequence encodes CASSVDGGWTYGYTF.

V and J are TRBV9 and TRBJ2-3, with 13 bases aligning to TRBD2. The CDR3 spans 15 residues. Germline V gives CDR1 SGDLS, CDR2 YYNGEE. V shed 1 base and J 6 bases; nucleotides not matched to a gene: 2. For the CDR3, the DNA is TGTGCCAGCAGCGTAACTAGCGGGAGGGTGGATACGCAGTATTTT. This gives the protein CASSVTSGRVDTQYF.

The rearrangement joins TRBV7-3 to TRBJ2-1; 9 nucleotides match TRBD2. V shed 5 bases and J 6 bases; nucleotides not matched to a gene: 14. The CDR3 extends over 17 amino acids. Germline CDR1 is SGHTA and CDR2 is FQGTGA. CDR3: CASSPGPLAGGLNEQFF. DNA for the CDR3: TGTGCCAGCAGCCCAGGCCCTCTTGCGGGGGGGCTCAATGAGCAGTTCTTC.

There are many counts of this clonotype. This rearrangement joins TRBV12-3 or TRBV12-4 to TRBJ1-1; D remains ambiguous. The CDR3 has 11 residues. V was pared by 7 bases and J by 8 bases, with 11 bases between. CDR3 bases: TGTGCCAGCAAACTGGGAGACGAAGCTTTCTTT. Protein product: CASKLGDEAFF.

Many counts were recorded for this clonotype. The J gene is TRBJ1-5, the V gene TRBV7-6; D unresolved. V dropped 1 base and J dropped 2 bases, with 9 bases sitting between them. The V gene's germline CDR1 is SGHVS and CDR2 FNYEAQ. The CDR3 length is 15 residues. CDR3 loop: CASSLGGFGNQPQHF. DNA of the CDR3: TGTGCCAGCAGCTTAGGGGGATTCGGCAATCAGCCCCAGCATTTT.

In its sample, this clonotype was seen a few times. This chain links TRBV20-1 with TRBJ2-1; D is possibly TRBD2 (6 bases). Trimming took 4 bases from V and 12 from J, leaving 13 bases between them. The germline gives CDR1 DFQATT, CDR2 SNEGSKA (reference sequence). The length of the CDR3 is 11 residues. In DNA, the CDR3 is TGCAGTGCTAAGGCCCAGGGAGGGCAGTTCTTC. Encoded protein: CSAKAQGGQFF.

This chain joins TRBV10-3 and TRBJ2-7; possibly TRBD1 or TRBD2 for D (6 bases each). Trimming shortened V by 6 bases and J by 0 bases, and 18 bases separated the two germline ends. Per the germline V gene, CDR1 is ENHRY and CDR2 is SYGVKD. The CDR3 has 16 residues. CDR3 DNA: TGTGCCATCAGCGGGAGTCAGGGGATAACCTCCTACGAGCAGTACTTC. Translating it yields CAISGSQGITSYEQYF.

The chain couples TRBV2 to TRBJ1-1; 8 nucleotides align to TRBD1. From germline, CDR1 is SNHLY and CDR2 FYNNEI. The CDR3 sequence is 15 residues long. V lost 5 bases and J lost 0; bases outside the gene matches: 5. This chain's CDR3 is CASSSTGGVNTEAFF. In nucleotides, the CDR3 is TGTGCCAGCAGTTCTACAGGGGGGGTGAACACTGAAGCTTTCTTT.

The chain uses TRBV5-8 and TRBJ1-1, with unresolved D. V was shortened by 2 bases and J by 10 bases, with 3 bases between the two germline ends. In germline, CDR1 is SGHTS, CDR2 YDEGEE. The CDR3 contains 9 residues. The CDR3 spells CASSFTAFF. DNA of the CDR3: TGTGCCAGCAGCTTTACAGCTTTCTTT.

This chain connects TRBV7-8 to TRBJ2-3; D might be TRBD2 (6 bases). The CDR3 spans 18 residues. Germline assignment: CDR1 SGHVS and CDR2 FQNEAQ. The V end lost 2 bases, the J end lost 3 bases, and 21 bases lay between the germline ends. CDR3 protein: CASSLRPLAPVGTDTQYF. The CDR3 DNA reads TGTGCCAGCAGCTTAAGGCCCCTAGCGCCCGTGGGGACAGATACGCAGTATTTT.

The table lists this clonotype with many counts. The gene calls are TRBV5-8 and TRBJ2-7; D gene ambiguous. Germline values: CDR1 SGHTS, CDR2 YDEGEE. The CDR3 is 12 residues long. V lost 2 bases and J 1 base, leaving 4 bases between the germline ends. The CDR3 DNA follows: TGTGCCAGCAGCTTCAGGTCCTACGAGCAGTACTTC. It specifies CASSFRSYEQYF.

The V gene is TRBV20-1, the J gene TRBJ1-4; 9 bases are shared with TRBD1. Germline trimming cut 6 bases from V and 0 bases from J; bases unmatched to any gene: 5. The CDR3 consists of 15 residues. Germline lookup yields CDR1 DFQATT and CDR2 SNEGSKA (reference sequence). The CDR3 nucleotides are TGCAGTGCGGGGGGACAGGGATCAACTAATGAAAAACTGTTTTTT. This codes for CSAGGQGSTNEKLFF.

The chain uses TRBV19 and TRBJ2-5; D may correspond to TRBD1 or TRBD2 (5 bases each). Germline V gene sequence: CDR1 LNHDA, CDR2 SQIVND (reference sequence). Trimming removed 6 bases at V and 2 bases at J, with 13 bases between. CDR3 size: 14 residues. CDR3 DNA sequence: TGTGCCAGTAGCGAGGGACGGCGACAAGAGACCCAGTACTTC. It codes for CASSEGRRQETQYF.

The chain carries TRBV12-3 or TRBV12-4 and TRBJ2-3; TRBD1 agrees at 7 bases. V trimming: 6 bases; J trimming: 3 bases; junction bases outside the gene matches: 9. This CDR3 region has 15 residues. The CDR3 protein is CASSYGQVRTDTQYF. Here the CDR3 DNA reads TGTGCCAGCAGCTACGGACAGGTGAGGACAGATACGCAGTATTTT.

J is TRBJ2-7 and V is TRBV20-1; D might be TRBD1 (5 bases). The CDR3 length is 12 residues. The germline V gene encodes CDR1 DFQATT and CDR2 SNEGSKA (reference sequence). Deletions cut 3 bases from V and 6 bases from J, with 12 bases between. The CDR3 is CSARESRGEQYF. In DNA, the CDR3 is TGCAGTGCTAGGGAATCAAGGGGCGAGCAGTACTTC.

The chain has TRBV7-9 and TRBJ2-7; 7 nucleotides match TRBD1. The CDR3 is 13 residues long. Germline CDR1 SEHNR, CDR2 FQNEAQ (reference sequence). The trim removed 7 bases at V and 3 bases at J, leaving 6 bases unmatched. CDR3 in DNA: TGTGCCAGCAACCCCCAGGGGGACTACGAGCAGTACTTC. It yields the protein CASNPQGDYEQYF.

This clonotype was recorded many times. The CDR3 sequence: CASSESTSSGNTIYF. DNA for the CDR3: TGCGCCAGCAGTGAGTCGACATCCTCTGGAAACACCATATATTTT. This sequence joins TRBV10-1 and TRBJ1-3; no definite D call. The CDR3 loop spans 15 amino acids. Trimming left V 0 bases short and J 0 bases short, with 6 bases between. Germline CDR1 WNHNN, CDR2 SYGVQD (reference sequence).

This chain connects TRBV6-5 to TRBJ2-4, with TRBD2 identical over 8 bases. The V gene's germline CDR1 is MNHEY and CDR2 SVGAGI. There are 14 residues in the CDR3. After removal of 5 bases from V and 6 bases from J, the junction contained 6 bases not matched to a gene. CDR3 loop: CASSPTGGGNIQYF. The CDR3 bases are TGTGCCAGCAGTCCAACCGGGGGGGGAAACATTCAGTACTTC.

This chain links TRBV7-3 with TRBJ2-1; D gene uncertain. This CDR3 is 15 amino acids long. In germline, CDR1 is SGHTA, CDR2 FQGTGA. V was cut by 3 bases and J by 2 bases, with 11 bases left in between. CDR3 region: CASSFDGSAYNEQFF. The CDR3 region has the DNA TGTGCCAGCAGCTTTGATGGCAGCGCCTACAATGAGCAGTTCTTC.